Following are 16 T cell receptor beta chains from one sample sequenced in a study of cytomegalovirus exposure and HLA in healthy donors. Researchers ran the PCR with 60 Vbeta and 13 Jbeta primers. Profiling relied on immunoSEQ multiplex PCR, and the TCRdb table lists in-frame clones only, not all of them. The sample has under 200,000 clones; less than 80% are singletons. Sequencing input: PBMCs. These receptors were obtained from a female donor in good health and CMV-seronegative.

The genes are TRBV9 and TRBJ1-1; D call uncertain. V gave up 0 bases and J gave up 1 base, with 7 bases separating them. CDR3 size: 14 residues. Germline V gene sequence: CDR1 SGDLS, CDR2 YYNGEE. The CDR3 protein is CASSVGAGNTEAFF. CDR3 coding DNA: TGTGCCAGCAGCGTAGGGGCGGGGAACACTGAAGCTTTCTTT.

Details on this clone: An end of the junction differs from the germline gene, which may be a read error. The chain carries TRBV6-5 and TRBJ2-3; 11 bases align to TRBD1. The CDR3 runs 15 residues. The germline V gene encodes CDR1 MNHEY and CDR2 SVGAGI. The CDR3 DNA sequence: TGTACCAGCAGTTACTCGGGACAGGGGGAAGATACGCAGTATTTT. It codes for CTSSYSGQGEDTQYF.

The chain joins TRBV7-9 to TRBJ1-4, with 7 bases that match TRBD1. Looked up from germline, CDR1 is SEHNR and CDR2 is FQNEAQ (reference sequence). This CDR3 has 15 residues. V dropped 1 base and J dropped 8; count of bases not matched to a gene: 7. The CDR3 here is CASSLVEGAREKLFF. CDR3 coding DNA: TGTGCCAGCAGCTTAGTGGAGGGGGCGAGGGAAAAACTGTTTTTT.

This clone came up a few times. The chain employs TRBV5-6 and TRBJ2-7; 8 bases are a match to TRBD1. The V and J ends lost 2 bases and 2 bases, in that order; junction bases with no gene match: 6. This CDR3 is 15 amino acids long. Germline CDR1 SGHDT, CDR2 YYEEEE. As DNA, the CDR3 is TGTGCCAGCAGCTTAGTAGACAGGGGAACCTACGAGCAGTACTTC. It translates to CASSLVDRGTYEQYF.

The chain uses TRBV25-1 and TRBJ2-7; D might be TRBD1 (6 bases). Germline CDR1 is MGHDK and CDR2 is SYGVNS. Between the trimmed V and J ends, which lost 7 bases and 5 bases, there was a span of 15 bases. This CDR3 has 13 residues. Here the CDR3 reads CASNSPGAHEQYF. The CDR3 DNA reads TGTGCCAGCAATTCCCCAGGGGCTCACGAGCAGTACTTC.

This clone was recorded once. The chain has TRBV7-9 and TRBJ2-5, with a tentative D call TRBD1 (6 bases). The CDR3 length is 15 residues. Trimming shortened V by 1 base and J by 4 bases, and 13 bases separated the two germline ends. The V gene's germline CDR1 is SEHNR and CDR2 FQNEAQ (reference sequence). The CDR3 DNA sequence: TGTGCCAGCAGCTTAGGGGACACCAATCGAGAGACCCAGTACTTC. Translation gives CASSLGDTNRETQYF.

The genes are TRBV6-6 and TRBJ2-2, with 9 bases fitting TRBD2. The V segment lost 8 bases and the J segment 5 bases; nucleotides outside the gene matches: 12. The CDR3 has 16 residues. CDR1 is MNHNY, CDR2 SVGAGI, per germline (reference sequence). The CDR3 sequence: CASGDVAGAGTGELFF. In DNA form, the CDR3 reads TGTGCCAGCGGCGACGTAGCGGGAGCGGGTACCGGGGAGCTGTTTTTT.

The rearrangement links TRBV15 to TRBJ2-7, with 8 bases that match TRBD2. There are 16 residues in the CDR3. The germline CDR1 and CDR2 sequences are LNHNV and YYDKDF (reference sequence). The trim removed 0 bases at V and 5 bases at J, leaving 9 bases unmatched. The CDR3 sequence is CATSRDAPGGVDEQYF. The CDR3 DNA follows: TGTGCCACCAGCAGAGATGCCCCGGGGGGGGTTGACGAGCAGTACTTC.

The chain joins TRBV4-1 to TRBJ2-1, with a possible D match to TRBD2 (5 bases). Germline V gene sequence: CDR1 MGHRA, CDR2 YSYEKL. The CDR3 sequence is 15 residues long. Deletions cut 4 bases from V and 4 bases from J, with 14 bases between. The chain's CDR3 is CASSRPAERYNEQFF. Written as DNA, the CDR3 is TGCGCCAGCAGCCGTCCAGCGGAGCGGTACAATGAGCAGTTCTTC.

V usage is TRBV28 and J usage is TRBJ2-7, with 8 bases that match TRBD2. Germline V gene data show CDR1 as MDHEN and CDR2 as SYDVKM. This CDR3 contains 16 residues. V was pared by 2 bases and J by 1 base, with 7 bases of the junction left unmatched. The chain's CDR3 is CASSLIGGAQSYEQYF. CDR3 nucleotides: TGTGCCAGCAGTTTAATCGGGGGGGCCCAATCCTACGAGCAGTACTTC.

V gene TRBV7-8 combines with J gene TRBJ1-2, with 9 positions matching TRBD1. Germline CDR1 SGHVS, CDR2 FQNEAQ. The V and J ends lost 3 bases and 4 bases, in that order; junction bases with no gene match: 6. There are 15 residues in the CDR3. The DNA of the CDR3 is TGTGCCAGCAGCTTCGGGACAGGGTATGGCTATGGCTACACCTTC. Residues: CASSFGTGYGYGYTF.

The CDR3 loop is CASSLEGATGLRDSPLHF. The CDR3 nucleotides are TGTGCCAGCAGCTTAGAAGGGGCGACAGGCCTAAGGGATTCACCCCTCCACTTT. This chain joins TRBV7-3 and TRBJ1-6; D possibly corresponds to TRBD1 (6 bases). Between the trimmed V and J ends, which lost 2 bases and 8 bases, there was a span of 22 bases. Germline V gene sequence: CDR1 SGHTA, CDR2 FQGTGA. This CDR3 region has 18 residues.

The rearrangement links TRBV25-1 to TRBJ1-6, with a tentative D call TRBD1 (5 bases). This CDR3 is built from 15 residues. Germline lookup yields CDR1 MGHDK and CDR2 SYGVNS. The germline V and J ends were trimmed by 4 bases and 10 bases, with 17 bases remaining between them. CDR3 DNA sequence: TGTGCCAGCAGTGCTCCTCAGGGTTGGGGCTCACCCCTCCACTTT. It codes for CASSAPQGWGSPLHF.

The V call is TRBV6-6, the J call TRBJ1-3; D gene unclear. CDR1 and CDR2 (germline): MNHNY, SVGAGI (reference sequence). Trimming removed 0 bases at V and 2 bases at J, with 8 bases between. This CDR3 has 15 residues. The CDR3 DNA is TGTGCCAGCAGTTACTCCAGCGGGGCTGGAAACACCATATATTTT. It translates to CASSYSSGAGNTIYF.

The rearrangement uses TRBV4-2 and TRBJ2-3, with TRBD2 as a possible D gene (5 bases). CDR3 length: 17 residues. Germline V gene sequence: CDR1 LGHNA, CDR2 YNFKEQ. The V end was cut by 0 bases, the J end by 1 base, with 14 bases between. CDR3 loop: CASSQEGPSGGTDTQYF. In nucleotides, the CDR3 is TGTGCCAGCAGCCAAGAAGGCCCCTCCGGGGGCACAGATACGCAGTATTTT.

This clone was seen only a few times. The gene calls are TRBV9 and TRBJ1-2; TRBD1 agrees at 7 bases. The CDR3 covers 14 residues. Unmatched junction bases numbered 2, after V lost 0 bases and J lost 3 bases. Germline assignment: CDR1 SGDLS and CDR2 YYNGEE. The CDR3 loop is CASSVGQGDYGYTF. The CDR3 DNA follows: TGTGCCAGCAGCGTAGGACAGGGAGACTATGGCTACACCTTC.